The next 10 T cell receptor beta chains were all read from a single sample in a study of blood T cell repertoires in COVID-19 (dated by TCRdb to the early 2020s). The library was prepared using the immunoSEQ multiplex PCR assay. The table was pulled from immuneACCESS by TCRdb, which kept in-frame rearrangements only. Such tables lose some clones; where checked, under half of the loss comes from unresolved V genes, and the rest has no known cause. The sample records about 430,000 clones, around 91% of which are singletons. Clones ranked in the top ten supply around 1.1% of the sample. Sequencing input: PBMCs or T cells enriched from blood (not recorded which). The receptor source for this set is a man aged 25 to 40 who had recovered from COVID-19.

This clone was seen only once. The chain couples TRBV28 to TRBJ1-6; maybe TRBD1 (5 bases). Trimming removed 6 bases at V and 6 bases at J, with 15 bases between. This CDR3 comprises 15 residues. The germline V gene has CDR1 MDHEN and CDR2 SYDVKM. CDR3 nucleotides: TGTGCCAGCAGGTGGGGGGAGGTGGGTAATTCACCCCTCCACTTT. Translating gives CASRWGEVGNSPLHF.

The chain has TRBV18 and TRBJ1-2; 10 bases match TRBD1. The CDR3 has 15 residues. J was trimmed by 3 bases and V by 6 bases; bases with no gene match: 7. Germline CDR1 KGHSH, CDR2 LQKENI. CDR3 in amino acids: CASSLGQGDYYGYTF. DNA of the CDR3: TGTGCCAGCTCTCTCGGACAGGGGGACTACTATGGCTACACCTTC.

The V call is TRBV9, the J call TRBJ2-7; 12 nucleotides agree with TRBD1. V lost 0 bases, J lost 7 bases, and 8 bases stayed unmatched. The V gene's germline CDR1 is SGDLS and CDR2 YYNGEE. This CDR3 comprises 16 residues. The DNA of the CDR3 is TGTGCCAGCAGCGTAGCTGGGACAGGGGGCCTAGGGGAGCAGTACTTC. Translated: CASSVAGTGGLGEQYF.

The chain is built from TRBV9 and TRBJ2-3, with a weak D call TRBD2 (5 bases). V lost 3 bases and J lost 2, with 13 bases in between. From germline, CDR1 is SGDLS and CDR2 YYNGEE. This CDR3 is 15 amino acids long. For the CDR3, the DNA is TGTGCCAGCAGCGGCGGACTGAGTTTCACAGATACGCAGTATTTT. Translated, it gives CASSGGLSFTDTQYF.

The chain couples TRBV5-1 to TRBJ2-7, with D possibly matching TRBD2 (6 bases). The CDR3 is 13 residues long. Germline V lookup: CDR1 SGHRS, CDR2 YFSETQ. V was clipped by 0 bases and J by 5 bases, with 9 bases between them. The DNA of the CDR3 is TGCGCCAGCAGCTTGGTGGGGGGAGACGAGCAGTACTTC. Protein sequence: CASSLVGGDEQYF.

The CDR3 coding sequence is TGCAGTGCTATCGTCTTAGATACGCAGTATTTT. Protein sequence: CSAIVLDTQYF. The chain employs TRBV20-1 and TRBJ2-3; unclear D gene. CDR3 length: 11 residues. Germline values: CDR1 DFQATT, CDR2 SNEGSKA (reference sequence). Trimming pared 4 bases from V and 5 bases from J, leaving 7 bases between.

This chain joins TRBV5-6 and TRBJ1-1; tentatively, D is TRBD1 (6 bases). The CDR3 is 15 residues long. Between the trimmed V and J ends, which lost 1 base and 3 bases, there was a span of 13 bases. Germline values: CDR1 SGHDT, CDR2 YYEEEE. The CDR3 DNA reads TGTGCCAGCAGCTTGTATAACAGGGTAGACACTGAAGCTTTCTTT. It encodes CASSLYNRVDTEAFF. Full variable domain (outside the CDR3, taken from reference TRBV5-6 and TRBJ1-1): DAGVTQSPTHLIKTRGQQVTLRCSPKSGHDTVSWYQQALGQGPQFIFQYYEEEERQRGNFPDRFSGHQFPNYSSELNVNALLLGDSALYLCASSLYNRVDTEAFFGQGTRLTVV.

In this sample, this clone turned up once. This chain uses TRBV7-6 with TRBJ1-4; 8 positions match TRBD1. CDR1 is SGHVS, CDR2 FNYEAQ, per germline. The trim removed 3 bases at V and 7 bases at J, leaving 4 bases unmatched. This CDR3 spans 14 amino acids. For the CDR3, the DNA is TGTGCCAGCAGCTTCGGACAGGGTAGTGAAAAACTGTTTTTT. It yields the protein CASSFGQGSEKLFF.

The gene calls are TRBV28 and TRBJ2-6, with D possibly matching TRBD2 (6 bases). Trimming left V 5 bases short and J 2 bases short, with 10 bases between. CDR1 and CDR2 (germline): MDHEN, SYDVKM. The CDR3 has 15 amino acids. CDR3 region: CASSAGGTGANVLTF. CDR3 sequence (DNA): TGTGCCAGCAGTGCTGGGGGGACTGGGGCCAACGTCCTGACTTTC.

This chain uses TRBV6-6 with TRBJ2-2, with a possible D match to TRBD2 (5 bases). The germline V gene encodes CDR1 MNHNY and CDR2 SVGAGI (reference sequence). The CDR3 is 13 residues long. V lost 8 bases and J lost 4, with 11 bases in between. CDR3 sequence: CASGEGFTGELFF. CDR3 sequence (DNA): TGTGCCAGCGGTGAGGGATTCACCGGGGAGCTGTTTTTT.